This note documents a single T cell receptor beta chain sequence. This entry comes from a study of shared clonotypes between healthy human individuals. Profiling relied on immunoSEQ multiplex PCR, and the TCRdb table lists in-frame clones only, not all of them. Of about 2.4 million clones in the sample, 85% to 95% were seen once. What was sequenced was naive CD4+ T cells sorted from blood. Documented subset: CD45RA+ positively selected. The sequence was obtained from a man aged 18 to 29 in good health.

The CDR3 sequence: CAWSPGQENTEAFF. CDR3 bases: TGTGCCTGGAGCCCGGGACAGGAAAACACTGAAGCTTTCTTT. The chain has TRBV30 and TRBJ1-1; 8 bases fit TRBD1. V shed 3 bases and J 2 bases; nucleotides not matched to a gene: 5. The CDR3 runs 14 residues. CDR1 is GTSNPN, CDR2 SVGIG, per germline (reference sequence).